The table lists the clone carrying this TCR beta chain with a count of one. Its specificity is unknown. This specimen belongs to a study of T cell responses to AZD1222 COVID-19 vaccine. Germline assignment: CDR1 MNHNY and CDR2 SVGAGI (reference sequence). Trimming left V 6 bases short and J 0 bases short, with 20 bases between. This CDR3 has 17 amino acids. The study's findings and limits: After the peak T cell response, and only then, were repertoires sampled.

Profiling relied on immunoSEQ multiplex PCR, and the TCRdb table lists in-frame clones only, not all of them. The sample consists of about 120,000 clones, approximately 84% of them appearing once. The TCR sequence derives from an adult in good health. This chain uses TRBV6-6 with TRBJ1-1; D uncertain. The sequenced sample was peripheral blood, obtained on day 0 of AZD1222 vaccination. The CDR3 is CASSRLMGGNMNTEAFF. CDR3 DNA sequence: TGTGCCAGCAGCCGACTTATGGGAGGCAACATGAACACTGAAGCTTTCTTT.